This record looks at one T cell receptor beta chain sequence and its context. Clones were read by immunoSEQ multiplex PCR, and TCRdb kept only the in-frame ones, dropping some. The sample lists 700,000 or so clones, roughly 70% occurring once. This sample was included in a study of shared clonotypes between healthy human individuals. The CDR3 runs 16 residues. CDR1 and CDR2 from the germline V gene are KGHSH and LQKENI. With 2 bases clipped from V and 2 bases from J, the junction kept 6 bases outside the gene matches. The rearrangement joins TRBV18 to TRBJ1-5; 7 nucleotides line up with TRBD1. This sequence was found in a woman aged 30 to 39 in good health. Sequenced: memory CD4+ T cells sorted from blood. This sample's subset: CD45RA-negative fraction. CDR3 DNA sequence: TGTGCCAGCTCACCATCGACCGGGACAGGCAATCAGCCCCAGCATTTT. Translation gives CASSPSTGTGNQPQHF. Drawing the rest from reference TRBV18 and TRBJ1-5, the complete variable domain is NAGVMQNPRHLVRRRGQEARLRCSPMKGHSHVYWYRQLPEEGLKFMVYLQKENIIDESGMPKERFSAEFPKEGPSILRIQQVVRGDSAAYFCASSPSTGTGNQPQHFGDGTRLSIL.